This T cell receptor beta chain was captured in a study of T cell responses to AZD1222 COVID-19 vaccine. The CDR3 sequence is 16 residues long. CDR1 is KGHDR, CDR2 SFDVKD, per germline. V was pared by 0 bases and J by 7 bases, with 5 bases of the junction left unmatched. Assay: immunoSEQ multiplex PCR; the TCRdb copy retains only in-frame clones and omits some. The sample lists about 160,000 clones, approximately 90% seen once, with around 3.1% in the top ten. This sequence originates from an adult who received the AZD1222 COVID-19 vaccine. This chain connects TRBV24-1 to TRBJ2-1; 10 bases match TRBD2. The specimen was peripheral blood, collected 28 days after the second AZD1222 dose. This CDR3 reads CATSDLSGRAVNEQFF. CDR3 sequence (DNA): TGTGCCACCAGTGATTTGAGCGGGAGGGCCGTTAATGAGCAGTTCTTC.